The 30 T cell receptor beta chains below come from one sample, sequenced in a study of blood T cell repertoires in COVID-19. TCRdb's copy holds only in-frame clones and misses some; the assay was immunoSEQ multiplex PCR. The sample has 70,000 or so clones, roughly 84% seen once; the top ten hold approximately 11%. The sample taken for sequencing was peripheral blood. The receptors shown here come from a woman under 30 with acute or convalescent COVID-19.

This chain links TRBV7-8 with TRBJ2-1; tentatively, D is TRBD1 (6 bases). Per germline, CDR1 SGHVS and CDR2 FQNEAQ. The CDR3 runs to 16 residues. The V gene lost 1 base and the J gene lost 7 bases, with 17 bases spanning the gap. In DNA form, the CDR3 reads TGTGCCAGCAGCTTAGTCGGCAGGGGAGTAGGTAATGAGCAGTTCTTC. It yields the protein CASSLVGRGVGNEQFF.

V is TRBV19 and J is TRBJ2-4; 11 bases are shared with TRBD2. The germline V gene encodes CDR1 LNHDA and CDR2 SQIVND (reference sequence). The CDR3 runs 18 residues. V shed 1 base, J shed 1 base, and the junction held 6 bases outside the gene matches. In nucleotides, the CDR3 is TGTGCCAGTAGTATAGCCACTAGCGGGAGTTTGGCCAAAAACATTCAGTACTTC. Its protein product is CASSIATSGSLAKNIQYF.

This chain links TRBV5-4 with TRBJ2-2; possible D gene TRBD1, 6 bases. Trimming left V 4 bases short and J 2 bases short, with 15 bases between. The CDR3 contains 16 residues. From germline, CDR1 is SGHNT and CDR2 YYREEE (reference sequence). The CDR3 DNA sequence: TGTGCCAGCAGCCCCCCCGGGACACCCAACACCGGGGAGCTGTTTTTT. Amino acids: CASSPPGTPNTGELFF.

The chain is built from TRBV18 and TRBJ1-1; weak D call: TRBD1 (6 bases). The germline gives CDR1 KGHSH, CDR2 LQKENI. The CDR3 length is 13 residues. V lost 4 bases to trimming and J lost 1 base, with 7 bases between them. Here the CDR3 DNA reads TGTGCCAGCTCACGGACAGAGAACACTGAAGCTTTCTTT. As protein: CASSRTENTEAFF. The variable domain in full, with the rest retrieved from reference TRBV18 and TRBJ1-1, is NAGVMQNPRHLVRRRGQEARLRCSPMKGHSHVYWYRQLPEEGLKFMVYLQKENIIDESGMPKERFSAEFPKEGPSILRIQQVVRGDSAAYFCASSRTENTEAFFGQGTRLTVV.

This chain uses TRBV7-8 with TRBJ1-1, with TRBD1 as a possible D gene (6 bases). Germline-derived CDR1 and CDR2 are SGHVS and FQNEAQ. V lost 5 bases and J 0 bases, leaving 13 bases between the germline ends. The CDR3 spans 15 residues. The CDR3 bases are TGTGCCAGCAGCCTTAGGACAGCAATGAACACTGAAGCTTTCTTT. This sequence encodes CASSLRTAMNTEAFF.

The chain couples TRBV18 to TRBJ2-1; the match to TRBD2 covers 13 bases. The CDR3 is 16 amino acids. J was trimmed by 8 bases and V by 3 bases; bases with no gene match: 7. Germline V lookup: CDR1 KGHSH, CDR2 LQKENI. CDR3 bases: TGTGCCAGCTCACCCGAACTAGCGGGAGGGACCCATGAGCAGTTCTTC. This sequence encodes CASSPELAGGTHEQFF.

The V gene is TRBV6-2 or TRBV6-3, the J gene TRBJ1-2; 7 positions agree with TRBD1. CDR1 is MNHEY and CDR2 is SVGEGT in the germline V gene. CDR3 length equals 13 residues. Unmatched junction bases numbered 2, after V lost 4 bases and J lost 3 bases. CDR3 in amino acids: CASSFDRDYGYTF. DNA of the CDR3: TGTGCCAGCAGTTTCGACAGGGACTATGGCTACACCTTC.

The chain is built from TRBV30 and TRBJ1-4; unclear D gene. Trimming pared 2 bases from V and 7 bases from J, leaving 17 bases between. The CDR3 is 15 residues long. Per germline, CDR1 GTSNPN and CDR2 SVGIG (reference sequence). The CDR3 bases are TGTGCCTGGAGTTCACCGGGCTCGCGGGGTGAAAAACTGTTTTTT. Translated, it gives CAWSSPGSRGEKLFF. Full variable domain (outside the CDR3, taken from reference TRBV30 and TRBJ1-4): SQTIHQWPATLVQPVGSPLSLECTVEGTSNPNLYWYRQAAGRGLQLLFYSVGIGQISSEVPQNLSASRPQDRQFILSSKKLLLSDSGFYLCAWSSPGSRGEKLFFGSGTQLSVL.

The rearrangement uses TRBV28 and TRBJ1-1, with TRBD1 as a possible D gene (6 bases). Between the trimmed V and J ends, which lost 6 bases and 3 bases, there was a span of 14 bases. The CDR3 runs 14 residues. CDR1 MDHEN and CDR2 SYDVKM come from the germline V gene. CDR3 sequence (DNA): TGTGCCAGCAGCCTCGGGACAAGACACACTGAAGCTTTCTTT. The encoded protein is CASSLGTRHTEAFF.

This clone was detected once. The chain is built from TRBV5-4 and TRBJ2-2, with 12 bases identical to TRBD1. J lost 0 bases, V lost 3 bases, and 3 bases had no gene match. Germline lookup yields CDR1 SGHNT and CDR2 YYREEE (reference sequence). The CDR3 consists of 17 residues. CDR3 nucleotides: TGTGCCAGCAGCTCGGGACAGGGGGCGTCGAACACCGGGGAGCTGTTTTTT. Residues: CASSSGQGASNTGELFF.

J is TRBJ1-5 and V is TRBV7-9; weak D call: TRBD1 (6 bases). CDR1 is SEHNR, CDR2 FQNEAQ, per germline (reference sequence). V shed 1 base and J shed 6 bases, with 10 bases lying between them. The CDR3 runs 14 residues. CDR3 sequence (DNA): TGTGCCAGCAGCTTAGAGGGACACCTTCAGCCCCAGCATTTT. Its protein product is CASSLEGHLQPQHF.

The chain joins TRBV6-5 to TRBJ1-1; D is unresolved. The germline V gene has CDR1 MNHEY and CDR2 SVGAGI. The CDR3 is made up of 14 amino acids. Trimming took 7 bases from V and 0 from J, leaving 12 bases between them. The CDR3 coding sequence is TGTGCCAGCAAAATAATGGCCATGAACACTGAAGCTTTCTTT. Amino acid sequence: CASKIMAMNTEAFF.

J is TRBJ1-1 and V is TRBV18; TRBD1 might be the D (5 bases). The CDR3 is 16 residues long. V was pared by 0 bases and J by 3 bases, with 14 bases between. The germline V gene encodes CDR1 KGHSH and CDR2 LQKENI. Here the CDR3 reads CASSPPGRVGDTEAFF. CDR3 DNA sequence: TGTGCCAGCTCACCACCGGGTCGGGTAGGGGACACTGAAGCTTTCTTT.

The chain combines TRBV7-2 with TRBJ2-3, with 9 bases lining up with TRBD2. V dropped 5 bases and J dropped 2; count of bases not matched to a gene: 14. Germline CDR1 and CDR2: SGHTA and FQGNSA. The CDR3 is made up of 18 amino acids. The DNA of the CDR3 is TGTGCCAGCAGCCCAGGACCCTTAGCGGGAGCCCTCACAGATACGCAGTATTTT. Protein product: CASSPGPLAGALTDTQYF.

This rearrangement joins TRBV10-2 to TRBJ1-1; 8 nucleotides match TRBD1. J was trimmed by 1 base and V by 5 bases; bases with no gene match: 6. CDR3 length equals 15 residues. Germline V gene data show CDR1 as WSHSY and CDR2 as SAAADI. The CDR3 coding sequence is TGCGCCAGCAGTCAATGGACAGGGCGGAACACTGAAGCTTTCTTT. Its translation: CASSQWTGRNTEAFF.

The rearrangement joins TRBV5-8 to TRBJ2-7, with D perhaps TRBD1 (5 bases). Per the germline V gene, CDR1 is SGHTS and CDR2 is YDEGEE. The CDR3 runs to 13 residues. V gave up 3 bases and J gave up 3 bases, with 10 bases separating them. CDR3: CASSWTLYYEQYF. In DNA, the CDR3 is TGTGCCAGCAGCTGGACACTCTACTACGAGCAGTACTTC.

This CDR3 is CASSQGTGIDEQYF. The CDR3, as DNA: TGTGCCAGCAGCCAAGGGACAGGGATCGACGAGCAGTACTTC. The V gene is TRBV3-1 (or the pseudogene TRBV3-2), the J gene TRBJ2-7; 8 bases agree with TRBD1. The CDR3 is 14 residues long. Germline lookup yields CDR1 LGHDT and CDR2 YNNKEL (reference sequence). Trimming removed 1 base from V and 5 bases from J; junction bases left unmatched: 4.

V and J are TRBV11-2 and TRBJ1-2, with 9 bases aligning to TRBD1. The CDR3 has 15 amino acids. The V gene's germline CDR1 is SGHAT and CDR2 FQNNGV. V shed 6 bases and J 3 bases; nucleotides not matched to a gene: 8. This CDR3 is CASRKPGQGDYGYTF. The CDR3 DNA sequence: TGTGCCAGCAGGAAGCCGGGACAGGGAGACTATGGCTACACCTTC.

The chain uses TRBV18 and TRBJ1-2; TRBD1 agrees at 10 bases. J was trimmed by 4 bases and V by 3 bases; bases with no gene match: 2. This CDR3 spans 14 amino acids. Germline CDR1 KGHSH, CDR2 LQKENI. CDR3 nucleotides: TGTGCCAGCTCACCTCGGACAGGGGGCTATGGCTACACCTTC. Amino acids: CASSPRTGGYGYTF.

The chain has TRBV11-2 and TRBJ2-3; 9 nucleotides align to TRBD2. The CDR3 length is 17 residues. V lost 5 bases and J lost 4; bases outside the gene matches: 13. The germline CDR1 and CDR2 sequences are SGHAT and FQNNGV. The chain's CDR3 is CASSPRLAGDGSDTQYF. In nucleotides, the CDR3 is TGTGCCAGCAGCCCCCGATTAGCGGGGGACGGGTCAGATACGCAGTATTTT.

The genes are TRBV27 and TRBJ1-2; 10 nucleotides line up with TRBD1. CDR1 is MNHEY and CDR2 is SMNVEV in the germline V gene (reference sequence). The CDR3 runs 13 residues. With V trimmed by 2 bases and J by 8 bases, 2 bases remained unmatched. CDR3 coding DNA: TGTGCCAGCAGTTTAGGGACAGGGGAGGGCTACACCTTC. It translates to CASSLGTGEGYTF.

This chain joins TRBV5-1 and TRBJ2-7; D is ambiguous. Germline values: CDR1 SGHRS, CDR2 YFSETQ. The CDR3 is 14 amino acids. Deletions cut 0 bases from V and 1 base from J, with 8 bases between. CDR3 bases: TGCGCCAGCAGCTTGGTACCAGGATCCTACGAGCAGTACTTC. It specifies CASSLVPGSYEQYF.

This chain uses TRBV7-9 with TRBJ1-2; D remains unclear. The CDR3 length is 15 residues. Between the trimmed V and J ends, which lost 1 base and 4 bases, there was a span of 13 bases. The germline gives CDR1 SEHNR, CDR2 FQNEAQ (reference sequence). The CDR3 here is CASSLDEGSGYGYTF. The CDR3 DNA follows: TGTGCCAGCAGCTTAGACGAGGGTTCGGGCTATGGCTACACCTTC. Together with reference TRBV7-9 and TRBJ1-2, the CDR3 gives the full variable domain: DTGVSQNPRHKITKRGQNVTFRCDPISEHNRLYWYRQTLGQGPEFLTYFQNEAQLEKSRLLSDRFSAERPKGSFSTLEIQRTEQGDSAMYLCASSLDEGSGYGYTFGSGTRLTVV.

The rearrangement links TRBV5-1 to TRBJ1-4, with 8 bases that match TRBD1. J was trimmed by 8 bases and V by 0 bases; bases with no gene match: 3. The germline gives CDR1 SGHRS, CDR2 YFSETQ. CDR3 length: 14 amino acids. CDR3 DNA sequence: TGCGCCAGCAGCTTGGGACAGGGGTCCGAAAAACTGTTTTTT. Amino acids: CASSLGQGSEKLFF.

The CDR3 nucleotides are TGTGCCAGCAGCGCCACAGGGAACACTGAAGCTTTCTTT. Amino acids: CASSATGNTEAFF. V is TRBV9 and J is TRBJ1-1; D may be TRBD1 (5 bases). V was clipped by 3 bases and J by 1 base, with 7 bases between them. Looked up from germline, CDR1 is SGDLS and CDR2 is YYNGEE. The CDR3 contains 13 residues. The full variable domain, with the rest looked up from reference TRBV9 and TRBJ1-1, is DSGVTQTPKHLITATGQRVTLRCSPRSGDLSVYWYQQSLDQGLQFLIQYYNGEERAKGNILERFSAQQFPDLHSELNLSSLELGDSALYFCASSATGNTEAFFGQGTRLTVV.

This rearrangement joins TRBV19 to TRBJ2-7, with TRBD1 identical over 8 bases. The ends lost 6 bases at V and 6 bases at J; junction bases unmatched: 7. Germline V gene lookup returns CDR1 LNHDA and CDR2 SQIVND (reference sequence). This CDR3 comprises 13 residues. The chain's CDR3 is CASSDRGLSEQYF. In DNA, the CDR3 is TGTGCCAGTAGCGACAGGGGTTTAAGCGAGCAGTACTTC.

This clone was seen once. J is TRBJ2-1 and V is TRBV9; 11 positions agree with TRBD2. The CDR3 spans 15 residues. Germline V gene lookup returns CDR1 SGDLS and CDR2 YYNGEE. The junction had 2 bases not matched to a gene; V was cut back by 2 bases and J by 4 bases. The CDR3 region has the DNA TGTGCCAGCAGCGTCGGGACTAGCGGTTACAATGAGCAGTTCTTC. Its protein product is CASSVGTSGYNEQFF. The variable domain in full, with the rest retrieved from reference TRBV9 and TRBJ2-1, is DSGVTQTPKHLITATGQRVTLRCSPRSGDLSVYWYQQSLDQGLQFLIQYYNGEERAKGNILERFSAQQFPDLHSELNLSSLELGDSALYFCASSVGTSGYNEQFFGPGTRLTVL.

This clone appeared a single time. The CDR3: CASRGITGLADNEQFF. CDR3 sequence (DNA): TGCGCCAGCAGAGGGATTACCGGACTAGCGGACAATGAGCAGTTCTTC. The V call is TRBV10-2, the J call TRBJ2-1; 10 nucleotides match TRBD2. The CDR3 consists of 16 residues. CDR1 is WSHSY and CDR2 is SAAADI in the germline V gene. V trimming: 6 bases; J trimming: 5 bases; junction bases outside the gene matches: 10.

The genes are TRBV6-5 and TRBJ1-1; 9 bases agree with TRBD1. CDR1 is MNHEY, CDR2 SVGAGI, per germline. V shed 6 bases, J shed 3 bases, and the junction held 5 bases outside the gene matches. The CDR3 contains 14 residues. The CDR3 sequence: CASRLQGADTEAFF. CDR3 coding DNA: TGTGCCAGCAGACTACAGGGGGCGGACACTGAAGCTTTCTTT.

This clone was counted only a few times. V usage is TRBV27 and J usage is TRBJ2-1, with 8 bases fitting TRBD2. V lost 4 bases, J lost 5 bases, and 10 bases stayed unmatched. This CDR3 region has 16 residues. Germline loops: CDR1 MNHEY, CDR2 SMNVEV (reference sequence). In nucleotides, the CDR3 is TGTGCCAGCAGTTGGTCTGCGGGAGGTTTCCACAATGAGCAGTTCTTC. Encoded protein: CASSWSAGGFHNEQFF.